This is a list of T cell receptor beta chains from one sample in a study of blood T cell repertoires in COVID-19. Assay: immunoSEQ multiplex PCR; the TCRdb copy retains only in-frame clones and omits some. The sample yields about 440,000 clones, approximately 90% seen once. Sequencing input: PBMCs or T cells enriched from blood (not recorded which). The receptors originated from a woman aged 18-30 years with acute COVID-19. Each CDR3 is given with its conserved first and last residue. Each record gives: clone size, V gene, D gene, J gene, CDR3 protein, CDR3 DNA. A D gene is named only where the DNA matches it firmly. Size values are once, few and many counts, or a class for expanded clones, and some rows have none.

NA	TRBV4-2	TRBD2	TRBJ2-1	CASSQKPGLAGATYSYNEQFF	TGTGCCAGCAGCCAAAAGCCGGGACTAGCGGGAGCGACTTACTCCTACAATGAGCAGTTCTTC
NA	TRBV2	TRBD2	TRBJ2-3	CASRAPSGGSDTQYF	TGTGCCAGCAGGGCGCCTAGCGGGGGTTCAGATACGCAGTATTTT
once	TRBV28	TRBD1	TRBJ1-5	CASNLFSGTGAQGGNQPQHF	TGTGCCAGCAATTTATTTTCCGGGACAGGGGCCCAAGGGGGCAATCAGCCCCAGCATTTT
NA	TRBV2	TRBD2	TRBJ2-7	CASSEATLAGAYEQYF	TGTGCCAGCAGTGAAGCGACACTAGCGGGGGCCTACGAGCAGTACTTC
NA	TRBV6-1	NA	TRBJ2-3	CASSEGRSTDTQYF	TGTGCCAGCAGTGAAGGCAGAAGCACAGATACGCAGTATTTT
NA	TRBV3-1/TRBV3-2	TRBD2	TRBJ2-5	CASSLGATGLAGGPGETQYF	TGTGCCAGCAGCCTTGGAGCGACGGGACTAGCGGGGGGGCCGGGAGAGACCCAGTACTTC
NA	TRBV19	NA	TRBJ1-5	CASSRDSSNQPQHF	TGTGCCAGTAGTAGGGACTCTAGCAATCAGCCCCAGCATTTT
NA	TRBV28	TRBD1	TRBJ1-2	CASSGQGGWLDYGYTF	TGTGCCAGCAGCGGACAGGGTGGCTGGTTGGACTATGGCTACACCTTC
NA	TRBV9	NA	TRBJ1-3	CASSPEILITSGNTIYF	TGTGCCAGCAGCCCCGAGATTCTTATTACCTCTGGAAACACCATATATTTT
NA	TRBV30	NA	TRBJ1-6	CAWRTLSPLHF	TGTGCCTGGAGAACTCTCTCACCCCTCCACTTT
NA	TRBV3-1/TRBV3-2	TRBD1	TRBJ2-3	CASSQESLLARGTDTQYF	TGTGCCAGCAGCCAAGAATCCTTGTTAGCCAGGGGGACAGATACGCAGTATTTT
NA	TRBV5-1	NA	TRBJ2-1	CASRESETDYNEQFF	TGCGCCAGCAGAGAGTCCGAGACAGACTACAATGAGCAGTTCTTC
NA	TRBV24-1	TRBD1	TRBJ1-5	CATSQTGISQPQHF	TGTGCCACCTCGCAGACAGGGATTAGCCAGCCCCAGCATTTT
many	TRBV2	TRBD2	TRBJ2-5	CASSEAHTGGTQYF	TGTGCCAGCAGTGAAGCGCATACGGGGGGGACCCAGTACTTC